The clone carrying this T cell receptor (beta chain) was detected ten times or more. Its antigen is not known. This entry belongs to a study of T cells in Graves' hyperthyroidism and ophthalmopathy. Study details: At the time of initial diagnosis and before any treatment, peripheral blood was collected. Study results and caveats: Ophthalmopathy, which appeared later, was predicted by the model a median about 6 months before onset.

Uncontrolled infection, other autoimmune disease, pregnancy or lactation led to exclusion. The PBMCs studied were ones that came from about 10 ml fresh peripheral blood. TCR beta CDR3 region amplification was performed from RNA transcripts. The TCR CDR3 first-round RT-PCR relied on the HTBI primer set. TCRdb reprocessed the multiplex PCR reads with MiXCR, giving one entry per CDR3 protein. The sample carries about 620,000 distinct CDR3 sequences, 15% to 20% recorded once. The V gene lost 0 bases and the J gene lost 10 bases, with 15 bases spanning the gap. From germline, CDR1 is GTSNPN and CDR2 SVGIG (reference sequence). CDR3 size: 13 residues.

Sequencing was performed on blood. The sequence was obtained from a woman aged 25 to 45 with Graves' hyperthyroidism. V and J are TRBV30 and TRBJ1-1, with D unresolved. In nucleotides, the CDR3 is TGTGCCTGGAGTGTAATTCGGATGGCTGTAGCTTTCTTT. Translated: CAWSVIRMAVAFF.